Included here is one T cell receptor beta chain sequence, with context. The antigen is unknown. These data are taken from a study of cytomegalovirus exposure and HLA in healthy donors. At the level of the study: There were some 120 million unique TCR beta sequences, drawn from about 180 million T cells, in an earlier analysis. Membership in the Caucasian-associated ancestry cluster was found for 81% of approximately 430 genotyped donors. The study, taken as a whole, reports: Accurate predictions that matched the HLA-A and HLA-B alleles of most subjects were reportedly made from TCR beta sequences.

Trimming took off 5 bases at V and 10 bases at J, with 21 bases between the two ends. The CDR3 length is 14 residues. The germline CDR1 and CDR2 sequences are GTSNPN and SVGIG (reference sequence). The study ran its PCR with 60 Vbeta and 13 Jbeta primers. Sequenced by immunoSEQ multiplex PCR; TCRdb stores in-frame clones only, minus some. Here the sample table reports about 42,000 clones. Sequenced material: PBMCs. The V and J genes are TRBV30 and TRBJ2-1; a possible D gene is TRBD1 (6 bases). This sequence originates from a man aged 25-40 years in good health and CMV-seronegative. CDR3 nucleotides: TGTGCCTGGCAAACAGGGAGAGAGGGGAGAGAGCAGTTCTTC. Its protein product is CAWQTGREGREQFF.